Below are 14 T cell receptor beta chains sequenced from a single sample in a study of blood T cell repertoires in COVID-19. Clones were read by immunoSEQ multiplex PCR, and TCRdb kept only the in-frame ones, dropping some. This sample carries about 340,000 clones, approximately 83% of them seen once, and the ten largest clones take 3.5% to 4.5%. Sequencing was done on a sample of PBMCs or T cells enriched from blood (not recorded which). Receptors were obtained from a woman in her 40s with acute COVID-19.

A remark on this clone: This CDR3 is also generated by other DNA sequences in the sample. The chain is built from TRBV19 and TRBJ1-1, with TRBD1 matching 12 bases. Germline V gene data show CDR1 as LNHDA and CDR2 as SQIVND (reference sequence). The trim removed 7 bases at V and 7 bases at J, leaving 4 bases unmatched. The CDR3 totals 13 residues. In DNA form, the CDR3 reads TGTGCCAGTACGGGACAGGGGGCGAGTGAAGCTTTCTTT. As protein: CASTGQGASEAFF.

V is TRBV28 and J is TRBJ2-3; 13 bases are shared with TRBD2. The junction had 5 bases not matched to a gene; V was cut back by 2 bases and J by 6 bases. In germline, CDR1 is MDHEN, CDR2 SYDVKM. The CDR3 has 16 residues. The CDR3 here is CASSLGLAGAVDTQYF. The CDR3 region has the DNA TGTGCCAGCAGTTTAGGACTAGCGGGAGCTGTCGATACGCAGTATTTT.

Regarding this clone: The sample has other DNA sequences that encode this CDR3 too. This chain uses TRBV14 with TRBJ1-2; D not certain. V lost 3 bases and J 0 bases, leaving 5 bases between the germline ends. The germline gives CDR1 SGHDN, CDR2 FVKESK. This CDR3 comprises 13 residues. CDR3 loop: CASSQAANYGYTF. The CDR3 DNA reads TGTGCCAGCAGCCAGGCGGCTAACTATGGCTACACCTTC.

The gene calls are TRBV7-9 and TRBJ2-5, with 8 bases identical to TRBD1. The germline V gene encodes CDR1 SEHNR and CDR2 FQNEAQ (reference sequence). J lost 2 bases, V lost 1 base, and 6 bases had no gene match. The CDR3 extends over 16 amino acids. In DNA form, the CDR3 reads TGTGCCAGCAGCTTAGTGTCGGGGACAGGACAAGAGACCCAGTACTTC. It specifies CASSLVSGTGQETQYF.

This sequence joins TRBV3-1 (or the pseudogene TRBV3-2) and TRBJ2-2; possible D gene TRBD1, 6 bases. CDR3 size: 16 residues. Germline-derived CDR1 and CDR2 are LGHDT and YNNKEL (reference sequence). The V end lost 0 bases, the J end lost 5 bases, and 13 bases lay between the germline ends. In nucleotides, the CDR3 is TGTGCCAGCAGCCAAGATCCAGGGGCGAGGACCGGGGAGCTGTTTTTT. As protein: CASSQDPGARTGELFF.

The genes are TRBV6-5 and TRBJ2-4, with no clear D. CDR1 is MNHEY, CDR2 SVGAGI, per germline. V shed 10 bases and J shed 8 bases, with 21 bases lying between them. This CDR3 region has 14 residues. CDR3 coding DNA: TGTGCCACCGCCGAGGCCCCAGAAGGTCACATTCAGTACTTC. The encoded protein is CATAEAPEGHIQYF.

The chain combines TRBV12-3 or TRBV12-4 with TRBJ2-1; 10 nucleotides agree with TRBD2. The CDR3 totals 12 residues. V lost 5 bases, J lost 10 bases, and 2 bases stayed unmatched. The CDR3 reads CASSQTSGEQFF. CDR3 in DNA: TGTGCCAGCAGTCAGACTAGCGGGGAGCAGTTCTTC.

The V gene is TRBV9, the J gene TRBJ2-1, with TRBD2 matching over 10 bases. CDR1 SGDLS and CDR2 YYNGEE come from the germline V gene. The CDR3 is 16 residues long. The J segment lost 7 bases and the V segment lost 0 bases, leaving 7 bases of the junction unmatched. In DNA form, the CDR3 reads TGTGCCAGCAGCGTAGTGCCTAGCGGGAGTGGAAATGAGCAGTTCTTC. It specifies CASSVVPSGSGNEQFF.

The CDR3 bases are TGTGCCATCCTCGCAGGGGGGAACTTGAACACTGAAGCTTTCTTT. Translation: CAILAGGNLNTEAFF. This chain uses TRBV10-3 with TRBJ1-1; 7 bases are a match to TRBD1. Germline CDR1 reads ENHRY; CDR2 reads SYGVKD. CDR3 length: 15 residues. V lost 8 bases, J lost 0 bases, and 9 bases stayed unmatched.

The chain links TRBV7-2 to TRBJ1-1; the match to TRBD1 covers 7 bases. The CDR3 runs 15 residues. Trimming cost V 3 bases and J 8 bases; bases outside gene matches: 12. Looked up from germline, CDR1 is SGHTA and CDR2 is FQGNSA. In DNA form, the CDR3 reads TGTGCCAGCAGCTTCCCACCTAGGACAGGAGGAGAAGCTTTCTTT. This codes for CASSFPPRTGGEAFF. The whole variable domain, remainder taken from reference TRBV7-2 and TRBJ1-1, is GAGVSQSPSNKVTEKGKDVELRCDPISGHTALYWYRQSLGQGLEFLIYFQGNSAPDKSGLPSDRFSAERTGGSVSTLTIQRTQQEDSAVYLCASSFPPRTGGEAFFGQGTRLTVV.

The chain employs TRBV2 and TRBJ1-2; 7 positions match TRBD1. CDR3 length: 13 amino acids. Per the germline V gene, CDR1 is SNHLY and CDR2 is FYNNEI. Trimming at V came to 8 bases and at J to 4 bases, leaving 7 bases not matched to a gene. The CDR3 loop reads CASGDRDSYGYTF. CDR3 nucleotide sequence: TGTGCCAGCGGGGACCGGGACAGCTATGGCTACACCTTC.

The chain employs TRBV4-1 and TRBJ2-5; 13 bases agree with TRBD2. V lost 5 bases, J lost 1 base, and 4 bases stayed unmatched. CDR3 length: 16 amino acids. CDR1 is MGHRA, CDR2 YSYEKL, per germline. The CDR3 DNA sequence: TGCGCCAGCAGCGTTACTAGCGGGGGGGCCCAAGAGACCCAGTACTTC. Encoded protein: CASSVTSGGAQETQYF.

This clone was counted once. The V gene is TRBV7-9, the J gene TRBJ1-2; D not certain. CDR3 size: 16 residues. The V gene's germline CDR1 is SEHNR and CDR2 FQNEAQ (reference sequence). V lost 1 base and J lost 1, with 13 bases in between. CDR3 DNA sequence: TGTGCCAGCAGCTTAGAGACTGCCTTCATTAACTATGGCTACACCTTC. Encoded protein: CASSLETAFINYGYTF.

This chain joins TRBV2 and TRBJ2-1, with 13 bases matching TRBD2. Germline V lookup: CDR1 SNHLY, CDR2 FYNNEI. The CDR3 covers 15 residues. J gave up 8 bases and V 6 bases, and 7 bases lay outside the gene matches. For the CDR3, the DNA is TGTGCCAGCAGCCAGGGGACTAGCGGGGCGGATGAGCAGTTCTTC. Translating it yields CASSQGTSGADEQFF.